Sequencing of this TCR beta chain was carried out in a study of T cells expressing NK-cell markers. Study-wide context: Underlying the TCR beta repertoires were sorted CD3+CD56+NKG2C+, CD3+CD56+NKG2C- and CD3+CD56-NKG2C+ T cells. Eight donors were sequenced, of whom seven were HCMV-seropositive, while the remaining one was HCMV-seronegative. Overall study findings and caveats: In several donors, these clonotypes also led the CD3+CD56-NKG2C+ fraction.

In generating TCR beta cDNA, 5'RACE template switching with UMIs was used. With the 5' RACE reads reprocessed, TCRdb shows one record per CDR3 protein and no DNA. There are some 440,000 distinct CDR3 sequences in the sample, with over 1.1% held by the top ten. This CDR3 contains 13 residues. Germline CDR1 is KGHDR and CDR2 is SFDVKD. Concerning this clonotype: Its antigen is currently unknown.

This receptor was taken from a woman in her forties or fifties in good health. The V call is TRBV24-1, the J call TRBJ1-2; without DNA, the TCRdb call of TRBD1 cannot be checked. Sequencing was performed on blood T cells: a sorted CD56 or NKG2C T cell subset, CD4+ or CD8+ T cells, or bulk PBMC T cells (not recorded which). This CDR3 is CATSEAGQVGYTF.